This T cell receptor beta chain was identified in a study of blood T cell repertoires in COVID-19. The overall study: The United States, Italy and Spain provided the acute and convalescent COVID-19 samples. T cells, B-cell-depleted T cells, or PBMCs supplied cDNA or gDNA.

In the authors' methods: Nucleated cell counts were estimated from reference gene primer amplification. Produced via immunoSEQ multiplex PCR; TCRdb's table is partial and in-frame only. That table is the source of V, J and clone size, and D and trimming were worked out from the DNA. The table records around 250,000 clones, 65% to 85% of them present only once. This clone came up many times. Trimming cost V 4 bases and J 5 bases, with 16 bases left between them. CDR1 is SGDLS and CDR2 is YYNGEE in the germline V gene. The CDR3 length is 15 residues. The clonotype originates from a man at least 80 years old with acute or convalescent COVID-19. V is TRBV9 and J is TRBJ2-1, with D unresolved. Specimen: peripheral blood. For the CDR3, the DNA is TGTGCCAGCAGCCCTGGAAGCCTACTAAACAATGAGCAGTTCTTC. This encodes CASSPGSLLNNEQFF. The full variable domain, with the rest looked up from reference TRBV9 and TRBJ2-1, is DSGVTQTPKHLITATGQRVTLRCSPRSGDLSVYWYQQSLDQGLQFLIQYYNGEERAKGNILERFSAQQFPDLHSELNLSSLELGDSALYFCASSPGSLLNNEQFFGPGTRLTVL.